The source of this T cell receptor (beta chain) is a study of OX40 agonist ivuxolimab in advanced cancers. Study overall: Every 2 weeks, ivuxolimab was infused into the patients intravenously at between 0.01 and 10 mg/kg. The study, taken as a whole, reports: On average, a greater number of expanded clones characterised CD8+ T cells relative to CD4+.

On this clone itself: Its antigen remains unidentified.

Blood samples were obtained at baseline, cycle 4 day 1, and cycle 7 day 1. The CDR3 is 15 amino acids. Trimming stripped 2 bases from V and 0 bases from J, with 9 bases between. CDR1 is SNHLY and CDR2 is FYNNEI in the germline V gene. Sequencing was performed with immunoSEQ multiplex PCR; in TCRdb, only in-frame clones are kept and a portion is missing. The top ten clones hold under 2.5% of a sample with 65,000 to 75,000 clones, about 85% of them seen once. This chain connects TRBV2 to TRBJ2-3; no firm D call. The receptor was derived from an adult with an advanced solid tumor such as melanoma, head and neck, liver or kidney cancer. Sample: CD4+ or CD8+ T cells sorted from blood, taken in a trial of the OX40 agonist ivuxolimab. For the CDR3, the DNA is TGTGCCAGCAGTGAAAAGGCGGCTAGCACAGATACGCAGTATTTT. This sequence encodes CASSEKAASTDTQYF.